One sample yielded the 6 T cell receptor beta chains listed below, sequenced in a study of shared clonotypes between healthy human individuals. Profiled with immunoSEQ multiplex PCR; TCRdb holds only in-frame clones, not every one. The sample holds approximately 700,000 clones, roughly 72% seen once. The sequenced material came from memory CD4+ T cells sorted from blood. Subset given: CD45RA-negative fraction. The source of these receptors is a woman younger than 45 in good health.

The V and J genes are TRBV4-2 and TRBJ2-4; no clear D. From germline, CDR1 is LGHNA and CDR2 YNFKEQ. Trimming left V 0 bases short and J 0 bases short, with 9 bases between. The CDR3 is 16 residues long. The DNA of the CDR3 is TGTGCCAGCAGCCAAGAAGTCAGTCTAGCCAAAAACATTCAGTACTTC. It is translated as CASSQEVSLAKNIQYF.

This chain links TRBV5-1 with TRBJ1-1; a weak D match, TRBD1 (5 bases). V was shortened by 4 bases and J by 3 bases, with 13 bases between the two germline ends. Germline V lookup: CDR1 SGHRS, CDR2 YFSETQ. The CDR3 sequence is 14 residues long. The CDR3, as DNA: TGCGCCAGCAGCGTTCAGGGCCCCGACACTGAAGCTTTCTTT. The encoded protein is CASSVQGPDTEAFF.

This chain connects TRBV28 to TRBJ1-5, with 8 bases aligning to TRBD1. This CDR3 comprises 14 residues. V lost 10 bases and J lost 5; bases outside the gene matches: 10. Germline-derived CDR1 and CDR2 are MDHEN and SYDVKM. The CDR3 nucleotides read TGTGCCACCCTCCGGCAGGGGGCATATCAGCCCCAGCATTTT. Amino acids: CATLRQGAYQPQHF.

This chain links TRBV9 with TRBJ2-2; 12 bases are shared with TRBD2. Per germline, CDR1 SGDLS and CDR2 YYNGEE. The CDR3 spans 16 residues. V was clipped by 3 bases and J by 5 bases; unmatched bases: 5. The CDR3 spells CASSAGLAGLTGELFF. The DNA of the CDR3 is TGTGCCAGCAGCGCAGGACTAGCGGGATTAACCGGGGAGCTGTTTTTT.

This chain joins TRBV11-2 and TRBJ2-1; maybe TRBD2 (6 bases). V lost 2 bases, J lost 6 bases, and 11 bases lay in between. The germline V gene encodes CDR1 SGHAT and CDR2 FQNNGV. The CDR3 runs to 14 residues. CDR3: CASSLLGGINEQFF. The CDR3 bases are TGTGCCAGCAGCTTATTAGGAGGGATCAATGAGCAGTTCTTC.

This clone was picked up a small number of times. The chain joins TRBV6-4 to TRBJ1-2, with D tentatively TRBD1 (5 bases). Trimming took 0 bases from V and 4 from J, leaving 15 bases between them. The CDR3 length is 16 residues. Germline V gives CDR1 MRHNA, CDR2 SNTAGT. CDR3 sequence: CASSDSAEGGGYGYTF. The CDR3 nucleotides read TGTGCCAGCAGTGACTCGGCGGAGGGCGGGGGCTATGGCTACACCTTC.